This T cell receptor beta chain comes out of a study of shared clonotypes between healthy human individuals. General study points: Only blood was sampled, and tissue TCR repertoires likely differ from blood ones.

This was a deep-level run. Data came from immunoSEQ multiplex PCR; TCRdb stores just in-frame clones and leaves some out. The sample lists about 460,000 clones; 70% to 80% were seen once. Comment on this clone: The antigen remains undetermined.

This TCR derives from a woman between 35 and 50 years old in good health. Some clones in this sample may be carry-over from other donors' samples. The sequencing input was PBMCs.

CDR3 bases: TGTGCCAGCAGCCCCAGTTACGGGGGAGGGGGGACAGATACGCAGTATTTT. As protein: CASSPSYGGGGTDTQYF. The chain is built from TRBV7-2 and TRBJ2-3, with D tentatively TRBD2 (7 bases). The CDR3 spans 17 residues. The V end lost 5 bases, the J end lost 3 bases, and 21 bases lay between the germline ends. In germline, CDR1 is SGHTA, CDR2 FQGNSA.